Shown below are 8 T cell receptor beta chains from a single sample sequenced in a study of T cell responses to AZD1222 COVID-19 vaccine. Method: immunoSEQ multiplex PCR; TCRdb's copy keeps in-frame clones and lacks some. The sample contains around 100,000 clones, 70% to 90% of which appear only once. The input for sequencing was peripheral blood, taken 28 days after the second AZD1222 dose. The source is an adult who received the AZD1222 COVID-19 vaccine.

The chain combines TRBV28 with TRBJ2-5; 7 bases agree with TRBD1. After removal of 2 bases from V and 3 bases from J, the junction contained 6 bases not matched to a gene. The CDR3 extends over 15 amino acids. The germline gives CDR1 MDHEN, CDR2 SYDVKM. Here the CDR3 reads CASSLNRDSEETQYF. The CDR3 nucleotides are TGTGCCAGCAGTTTAAATAGGGACAGCGAAGAGACCCAGTACTTC.

V is TRBV21-1 and J is TRBJ1-2. TRBV21-1 is a listed pseudogene. CDR3 length: 16 amino acids. The CDR3 loop is CASSARGAVKTYGYTF. The CDR3 bases are TGTGCCAGCAGCGCTCGGGGGGCCGTGAAAACCTATGGCTACACCTTC.

This clone was counted once. The chain recombines TRBV29-1 with TRBJ1-2; D remains ambiguous. There are 13 residues in the CDR3. Germline V gives CDR1 SQVTM, CDR2 ANQGSEA. V was cut by 3 bases and J by 0 bases, with 8 bases left in between. CDR3 region: CSVDSQTNYGYTF. In DNA, the CDR3 is TGCAGCGTTGACTCACAGACTAACTATGGCTACACCTTC.

The chain recombines TRBV7-2 with TRBJ2-5, with 7 bases that match TRBD1. CDR1 and CDR2 from the germline V gene are SGHTA and FQGNSA. The length of the CDR3 is 16 residues. The J segment lost 1 base and the V segment lost 5 bases, leaving 10 bases of the junction unmatched. CDR3 protein: CASSPGTAPTQETQYF. The CDR3, as DNA: TGTGCCAGCAGCCCCGGGACAGCACCGACCCAAGAGACCCAGTACTTC.

V is TRBV19 and J is TRBJ2-5; no clear D gene. This CDR3 is 13 amino acids long. Deletions cut 5 bases from V and 4 bases from J, with 11 bases between. Germline-derived CDR1 and CDR2 are LNHDA and SQIVND (reference sequence). The CDR3 sequence: CASSWSQRETQYF. The CDR3 DNA sequence: TGTGCCAGTAGTTGGAGTCAGCGAGAGACCCAGTACTTC.

This chain joins TRBV5-1 and TRBJ2-5, with D maybe TRBD1 (6 bases). The germline V gene encodes CDR1 SGHRS and CDR2 YFSETQ. This CDR3 contains 17 residues. Trimming removed 7 bases from V and 5 bases from J, with 27 bases in between. The CDR3 is CASPSRQRTDIGETQYF. CDR3 coding DNA: TGCGCCAGCCCCTCGCGACAAAGGACAGACATAGGGGAGACCCAGTACTTC.

The rearrangement joins TRBV12-3 or TRBV12-4 to TRBJ1-5, with no clear D. V was clipped by 6 bases and J by 9 bases, with 15 bases between them. The CDR3 is 13 residues long. The CDR3 reads CASRLSVELPQHF. In DNA, the CDR3 is TGTGCCAGCAGACTCAGCGTGGAATTGCCCCAGCATTTT.

The rearrangement uses TRBV2 and TRBJ1-2; 9 bases fit TRBD1. This CDR3 is 16 amino acids long. In germline, CDR1 is SNHLY, CDR2 FYNNEI. With V trimmed by 2 bases and J by 4 bases, 8 bases remained unmatched. CDR3 nucleotide sequence: TGTGCCAGCAGTGAATTTATGGGACAGGGACCCTATGGCTACACCTTC. Protein sequence: CASSEFMGQGPYGYTF. Full variable domain (rest looked up from reference TRBV2 and TRBJ1-2): EPEVTQTPSHQVTQMGQEVILRCVPISNHLYFYWYRQILGQKVEFLVSFYNNEISEKSEIFDDQFSVERPDGSNFTLKIRSTKLEDSAMYFCASSEFMGQGPYGYTFGSGTRLTVV.